The 3 T cell receptor beta chains given below trace back to one sample, sequenced in a study of T cells in Graves' hyperthyroidism and ophthalmopathy. TCR beta CDR3 region amplification was performed from RNA transcripts. First-round RT-PCR with HTBI primers amplified the TCR CDR3 region. Each CDR3 protein gets one entry after TCRdb re-called the multiplex PCR reads with MiXCR. Of about 560,000 distinct CDR3 sequences in the sample, over 15% were seen once. The sample consisted of blood. These receptors originate from a woman between 18 and 30 years old with Graves' hyperthyroidism.

This clonotype was counted many times. The chain carries TRBV6-1 and TRBJ1-1; D unclear. Germline-derived CDR1 and CDR2 are MNHNS and SASEGT. The CDR3 sequence is 13 residues long. V lost 4 bases and J 6 bases, leaving 12 bases between the germline ends. The CDR3 region is CASSAGFVAEAFF. The CDR3 nucleotides are TGTGCCAGCAGTGCCGGGTTCGTCGCTGAAGCTTTCTTT.

This clonotype was counted between two and nine times. The chain couples TRBV6-1 to TRBJ2-4; D could derive from TRBD1 or TRBD2 (5 bases each). CDR1 is MNHNS, CDR2 SASEGT, per germline. The CDR3 is 15 residues long. V lost 7 bases and J 1 base, leaving 14 bases between the germline ends. The DNA of the CDR3 is TGTGCCAGCACCGGGGCAGGGCTGGCCAAAAACATTCAGTACTTC. Amino acid sequence: CASTGAGLAKNIQYF.

This clonotype was observed a few times. The rearrangement joins TRBV5-1 to TRBJ2-7, with a tentative D call TRBD1 (6 bases). From germline, CDR1 is SGHRS and CDR2 YFSETQ. Trimming took off 0 bases at V and 6 bases at J, with 16 bases between the two ends. The CDR3 is 15 residues long. CDR3 coding DNA: TGCGCCAGCAGCTTGGAGAAAGGCAGGGGTATCGAGCAGTACTTC. Its translation: CASSLEKGRGIEQYF.